Shown below are 19 T cell receptor beta chains from a single sample sequenced in a study of T cell responses to AZD1222 COVID-19 vaccine. TCRdb's copy holds only in-frame clones and misses some; the assay was immunoSEQ multiplex PCR. Of 90,000 to 110,000 clones in the sample, 85% to 90% are singletons; the top ten hold about 2.5%. The sample in question was peripheral blood, obtained on day 0 of AZD1222 vaccination. Receptors originate from an adult in good health.

J is TRBJ1-2 and V is TRBV7-3; perhaps TRBD1 as D (5 bases). There are 15 residues in the CDR3. In germline, CDR1 is SGHTA, CDR2 FQGTGA. Between the trimmed V and J ends, which lost 0 bases and 8 bases, there was a span of 16 bases. The CDR3 reads CASSLTPGIVGGYTF. The CDR3 DNA is TGTGCCAGCAGCTTAACGCCAGGGATCGTCGGAGGCTACACCTTC. Drawing the rest from reference TRBV7-3 and TRBJ1-2, the complete variable domain is GAGVSQTPSNKVTEKGKYVELRCDPISGHTALYWYRQSLGQGPEFLIYFQGTGAADDSGLPNDRFFAVRPEGSVSTLKIQRTERGDSAVYLCASSLTPGIVGGYTFGSGTRLTVV.

The chain is built from TRBV10-2 and TRBJ2-1; 13 bases are shared with TRBD2. Germline CDR1 WSHSY, CDR2 SAAADI. Trimming removed 8 bases from V and 7 bases from J; junction bases left unmatched: 8. This CDR3 has 15 amino acids. The CDR3 loop is CASRLAGGFGNEQFF. The CDR3 DNA is TGCGCCAGCCGACTAGCGGGGGGCTTTGGGAATGAGCAGTTCTTC.

CDR3 amino acids: CASSLGDRDAYEQYF. CDR3 DNA sequence: TGTGCCAGCAGTTTAGGGGACAGGGATGCCTACGAGCAGTACTTC. The rearrangement uses TRBV27 and TRBJ2-7; 9 positions agree with TRBD1. Germline CDR1 and CDR2: MNHEY and SMNVEV (reference sequence). V dropped 2 bases and J dropped 2; count of bases not matched to a gene: 4. The CDR3 runs 15 residues.

In regard to this clone: Germline is not matched at one junction end, which may reflect a read error. This chain joins TRBV7-7 and TRBJ2-3; 10 bases are a match to TRBD2. The CDR3 loop spans 15 amino acids. Germline loops: CDR1 SSHAT, CDR2 FNYEAQ (reference sequence). In nucleotides, the CDR3 is TGTGCTAGCAGCCCGGGGACTAGCGTCACAGATACGCAGTATTTT. This sequence encodes CASSPGTSVTDTQYF.

This clone turned up a few times. The gene calls are TRBV7-8 and TRBJ2-7; D might be TRBD1 (6 bases). The CDR3 length is 15 residues. With 1 base removed from V and 3 bases from J, the gap between germline ends came to 13 bases. Germline loops: CDR1 SGHVS, CDR2 FQNEAQ. CDR3 sequence reads: CASSLGGGQLYEQYF. The CDR3 nucleotides are TGTGCCAGCAGCTTAGGGGGTGGACAGCTCTACGAGCAGTACTTC.

The genes are TRBV3-1 (or the pseudogene TRBV3-2) and TRBJ1-6; possibly TRBD1 for D (6 bases). This CDR3 comprises 15 residues. In germline, CDR1 is LGHDT, CDR2 YNNKEL (reference sequence). The V and J ends lost 4 bases and 4 bases respectively, with 11 bases between them. DNA for the CDR3: TGTGCCAGCAGCCCAAACAGGGATTATAATTCACCCCTCCACTTT. As protein: CASSPNRDYNSPLHF.

The chain is built from TRBV7-2 and TRBJ1-2, with D uncertain. The germline V gene has CDR1 SGHTA and CDR2 FQGNSA. The CDR3 is made up of 13 amino acids. Trimming took 1 base from V and 3 from J, leaving 6 bases between them. DNA of the CDR3: TGTGCCAGCAGCTTAGTAATGTACTATGGCTACACCTTC. This translates into CASSLVMYYGYTF. Together with reference TRBV7-2 and TRBJ1-2, the CDR3 gives the full variable domain: GAGVSQSPSNKVTEKGKDVELRCDPISGHTALYWYRQSLGQGLEFLIYFQGNSAPDKSGLPSDRFSAERTGGSVSTLTIQRTQQEDSAVYLCASSLVMYYGYTFGSGTRLTVV.

This chain uses TRBV18 with TRBJ1-1; D gene uncertain. CDR1 KGHSH and CDR2 LQKENI come from the germline V gene. The ends were cut back, 3 bases at V and 4 bases at J, with 15 bases in the middle. The CDR3 runs to 15 residues. DNA of the CDR3: TGTGCCAGCTCACCTAAATACGGTAACCCCACTGAAGCTTTCTTT. The encoded protein is CASSPKYGNPTEAFF.

This chain joins TRBV7-6 and TRBJ1-1; 8 positions match TRBD1. This CDR3 region has 15 residues. Trimming removed 0 bases from V and 4 bases from J; junction bases left unmatched: 4. CDR1 is SGHVS and CDR2 is FNYEAQ in the germline V gene. The CDR3: CASSLATGVTTEAFF. The CDR3 nucleotides are TGTGCCAGCAGCTTAGCGACAGGGGTGACCACTGAAGCTTTCTTT.

The chain carries TRBV3-1 (or the pseudogene TRBV3-2) and TRBJ2-3, with 11 bases matching TRBD2. The CDR3 loop spans 15 amino acids. Looked up from germline, CDR1 is LGHDT and CDR2 is YNNKEL (reference sequence). The V segment lost 3 bases and the J segment 8 bases; nucleotides outside the gene matches: 7. DNA of the CDR3: TGTGCCAGCAGCCAGACTAGCGGGGCGGTGGGTACGCAGTATTTT. It codes for CASSQTSGAVGTQYF.

The V gene is TRBV15, the J gene TRBJ1-1, with D uncertain. The CDR3 runs 12 residues. The germline V gene has CDR1 LNHNV and CDR2 YYDKDF (reference sequence). Trimming cost V 3 bases and J 11 bases, with 13 bases left between them. The CDR3 loop is CATSRRRSAAFF. CDR3 in DNA: TGTGCCACCAGCAGGCGACGGAGTGCGGCTTTCTTT.

The chain carries TRBV7-9 and TRBJ2-3; a weak D match, TRBD2 (5 bases). Per germline, CDR1 SEHNR and CDR2 FQNEAQ (reference sequence). The V end lost 5 bases, the J end lost 0 bases, and 12 bases lay between the germline ends. This CDR3 region has 15 residues. The CDR3 loop is CASSLSVTSTDTQYF. The CDR3 DNA is TGTGCCAGCAGCCTTAGCGTGACAAGCACAGATACGCAGTATTTT.

The CDR3 is CAISGLNETEAFF. For the CDR3, the DNA is TGTGCCATCAGTGGACTTAACGAGACTGAAGCTTTCTTT. J is TRBJ1-1 and V is TRBV10-3; D ambiguous. From germline, CDR1 is ENHRY and CDR2 SYGVKD. V was cut by 4 bases and J by 5 bases, with 11 bases left in between. The CDR3 runs to 13 residues.

This chain uses TRBV7-2 with TRBJ1-2; tentatively, D is TRBD1 (6 bases). The V and J ends lost 1 base and 3 bases respectively, with 15 bases between them. Germline assignment: CDR1 SGHTA and CDR2 FQGNSA. The CDR3 totals 16 residues. The CDR3 DNA reads TGTGCCAGCAGCTTAGAGGAAGGGGGGCCTTACTATGGCTACACCTTC. This codes for CASSLEEGGPYYGYTF.

The chain links TRBV5-4 to TRBJ2-3, with 8 bases fitting TRBD2. Trimming took 4 bases from V and 10 from J; bases not matched to a gene: 11. Germline V gives CDR1 SGHNT, CDR2 YYREEE (reference sequence). CDR3 length equals 14 residues. The CDR3 reads CASSPPTSAMSQYF. The CDR3 DNA is TGTGCCAGCAGCCCCCCGACTAGCGCTATGTCGCAGTATTTT.

The CDR3 loop is CASSHNLGLAGVSTPDTQYF. Here the CDR3 DNA reads TGTGCCAGCAGCCACAACCTCGGACTAGCGGGGGTATCAACCCCAGATACGCAGTATTTT. The chain recombines TRBV3-1 (or the pseudogene TRBV3-2) with TRBJ2-3; 13 nucleotides match TRBD2. CDR3 length: 20 residues. Germline V CDR1 and CDR2: LGHDT, YNNKEL (reference sequence). Trimming removed 3 bases from V and 4 bases from J; junction bases left unmatched: 16.

The chain carries TRBV14 and TRBJ2-3, with 12 bases lining up with TRBD1. Germline V CDR1 and CDR2: SGHDN, FVKESK. The CDR3 runs 15 residues. V lost 6 bases to trimming and J lost 10 bases; unmatched junction nucleotides: 11. CDR3 DNA: TGTGCCAGCAGACTGGGACAGGGGGCCCTGGAATCGCAGTATTTT. Translating gives CASRLGQGALESQYF.

The rearrangement links TRBV4-3 to TRBJ2-7, with D tentatively TRBD1 (6 bases). The germline V gene encodes CDR1 LGHNA and CDR2 YSLEER. The CDR3 covers 15 residues. Deletions cut 0 bases from V and 2 bases from J, with 11 bases between. CDR3 sequence reads: CASSQDAGVAYEQYF. Here the CDR3 DNA reads TGCGCCAGCAGCCAAGATGCAGGGGTGGCCTACGAGCAGTACTTC.

V and J are TRBV7-9 and TRBJ2-5, with 12 bases fitting TRBD2. The CDR3 sequence is 18 residues long. J was trimmed by 1 base and V by 5 bases; bases with no gene match: 11. Germline loops: CDR1 SEHNR, CDR2 FQNEAQ (reference sequence). CDR3 coding DNA: TGTGCCAGCAGCCAAGCGGGGAGGGGACTAGCGGGCCAAGAGACCCAGTACTTC. As protein: CASSQAGRGLAGQETQYF.